This T cell receptor beta chain was retrieved from a study of cytomegalovirus exposure and HLA in healthy donors. The PCR ran on 60 Vbeta and 13 Jbeta primers. In the original processing: Unique TCR beta chains numbered roughly 80 million in a later analysis, with around 10 million shared. Profiling relied on immunoSEQ multiplex PCR, and the TCRdb table lists in-frame clones only, not all of them. Clonal size and the V and J genes are those of that table, whereas D and trimming came from the DNA. This sample yields 43,000 or so clones, of which 77% are seen a single time; approximately 1.5% belongs to the top ten. Notes on the study in general: A missense variant in DCLRE1C was later tied to TCR beta V- and J-gene trimming. Earlier analysis looked at TCR beta V segments, and most were productive about 90% or about 30% of the time. Published work reported that the classifier diagnosed cytomegalovirus status with high specificity and sensitivity.

Germline V gene data show CDR1 as KGHSH and CDR2 as LQKENI. Trimming took 8 bases from V and 3 from J; bases not matched to a gene: 4. This CDR3 contains 12 residues. Points on this clone: Its antigen is unknown.

Specimen: PBMCs. V and J are TRBV18 and TRBJ2-7, with 7 bases identical to TRBD1. This receptor was taken from a man aged 25-45 years in good health and CMV-seronegative. The CDR3 loop reads CASLGTDYEQYF. DNA for the CDR3: TGTGCCAGCCTGGGGACAGACTACGAGCAGTACTTC.